Listed here is a single T cell receptor (beta chain). As yet, its antigen is unknown. The data are from a study of cytomegalovirus exposure and HLA in healthy donors. On the study more broadly: HLA-typed donors contributed some 85 million unique TCRs, which were held in an early data release. Notes on the study in general: Productive status was seen about 90% or about 30% of the time for most TCR beta V segments in an earlier analysis.

Both 60 Vbeta primers and 13 Jbeta primers went into the PCR. Under the authors' procedure: A later analysis counted around 74 million unique TCR beta chains, roughly 11 million shared. Method: immunoSEQ multiplex PCR; TCRdb's copy keeps in-frame clones and lacks some. D and trimming come from the DNA, and the V and J calls and clone size come from that table. This table has 150,000 to 200,000 clones, over 70% appearing once. V was pared by 5 bases and J by 1 base, with 21 bases between. The CDR3 has 17 residues. Germline CDR1 and CDR2: SGHTA and FQGNSA. The origin of this receptor is a male donor in good health and CMV-seronegative. Sequences were obtained from PBMCs. V gene TRBV7-2 combines with J gene TRBJ2-7; D not resolved. CDR3 sequence: CASSRRPAQTKSYEQYF. In DNA form, the CDR3 reads TGTGCCAGCAGCCGCAGGCCGGCCCAGACAAAATCCTACGAGCAGTACTTC.